Described below is a single T cell receptor beta chain sequence and its context. The data derive from a study of technical replicates of blood from several donors. The CDR3 loop spans 15 amino acids. The V and J ends lost 4 bases and 8 bases, in that order; junction bases with no gene match: 10. Germline CDR1 and CDR2: MGHDK and SYGVNS. Using immunoSEQ multiplex PCR, the repertoire was profiled, and TCRdb retains in-frame clones only, with some absent. The profile covers 60,000 or so clones, with approximately 87% appearing a single time and roughly 5.2% taken by the ten largest. This TCR derives from a human donor in good health. Some clones in this sample may be carry-over from other donors' samples. The V and J genes are TRBV25-1 and TRBJ1-4; TRBD1 matches at 7 bases. Sequencing was performed on PBMCs. The DNA of the CDR3 is TGTGCCAGCAGTGGGGGGACAGTAGAAGGCGAAAAACTGTTTTTT. Translated: CASSGGTVEGEKLFF.